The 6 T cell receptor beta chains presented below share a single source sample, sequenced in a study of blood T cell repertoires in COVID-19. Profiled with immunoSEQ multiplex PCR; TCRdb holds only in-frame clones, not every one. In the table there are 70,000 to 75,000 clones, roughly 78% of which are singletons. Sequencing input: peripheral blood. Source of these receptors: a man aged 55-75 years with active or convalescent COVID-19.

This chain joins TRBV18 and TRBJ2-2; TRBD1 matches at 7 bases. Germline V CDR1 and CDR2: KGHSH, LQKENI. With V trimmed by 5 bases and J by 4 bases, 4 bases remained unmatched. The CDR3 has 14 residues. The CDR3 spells CASSEGTATGELFF. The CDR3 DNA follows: TGTGCCAGCTCAGAGGGGACAGCCACCGGGGAGCTGTTTTTT.

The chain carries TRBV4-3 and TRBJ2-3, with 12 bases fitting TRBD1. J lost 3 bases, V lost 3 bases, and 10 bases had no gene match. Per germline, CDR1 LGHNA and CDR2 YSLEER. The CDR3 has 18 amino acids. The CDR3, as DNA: TGCGCCAGCAGCCACGTGGGACAGGGGGCGTCTATGACAGATACGCAGTATTTT. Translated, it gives CASSHVGQGASMTDTQYF.

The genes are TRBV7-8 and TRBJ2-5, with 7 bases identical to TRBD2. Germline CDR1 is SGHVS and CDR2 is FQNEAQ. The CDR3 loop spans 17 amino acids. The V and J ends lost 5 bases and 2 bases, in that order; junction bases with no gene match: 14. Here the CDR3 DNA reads TGTGCCAGCAGCACCCAGCGGGGTTTTTATACACAAGAGACCCAGTACTTC. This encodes CASSTQRGFYTQETQYF.

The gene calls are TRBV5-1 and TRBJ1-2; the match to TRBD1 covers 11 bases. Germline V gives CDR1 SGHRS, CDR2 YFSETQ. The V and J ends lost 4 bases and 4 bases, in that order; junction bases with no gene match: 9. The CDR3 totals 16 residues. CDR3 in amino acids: CASSGTPGQGVYGYTF. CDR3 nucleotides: TGCGCCAGCAGCGGCACACCGGGACAGGGGGTCTATGGCTACACCTTC.

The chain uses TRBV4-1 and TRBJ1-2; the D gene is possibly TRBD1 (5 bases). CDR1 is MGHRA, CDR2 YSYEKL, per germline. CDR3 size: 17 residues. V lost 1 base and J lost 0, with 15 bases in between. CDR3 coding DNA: TGCGCCAGCAGCCAAGGGGACCGGAGCGGGACTAACTATGGCTACACCTTC. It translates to CASSQGDRSGTNYGYTF.

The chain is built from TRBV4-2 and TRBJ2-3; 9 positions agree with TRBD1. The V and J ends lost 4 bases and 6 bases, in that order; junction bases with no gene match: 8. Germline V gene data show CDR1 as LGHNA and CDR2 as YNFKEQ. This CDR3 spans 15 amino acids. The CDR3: CASSPPGQGADTQYF. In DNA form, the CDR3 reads TGTGCCAGCAGCCCCCCGGGACAGGGCGCGGATACGCAGTATTTT.